The present T cell receptor beta chain was sequenced within a study of control samples from healthy donors and cancer patients. Points on this clone: The identical CDR3 is also encoded by other nucleotide sequences in the sample.

The method was immunoSEQ multiplex PCR; TCRdb's version includes in-frame clones alone and lacks a portion of them. The table has roughly 140,000 clones, around nine tenths seen once. This sequence was found in a man aged 30 to 39 in good health. Material: blood.

CDR3 residues: CASSPRGGDGYTF. The CDR3 bases are TGTGCCAGCTCACCCCGAGGAGGGGATGGCTACACCTTC. The chain links TRBV18 to TRBJ1-2; possibly TRBD1 for D (5 bases). CDR1 and CDR2 (germline): KGHSH, LQKENI. The length of the CDR3 is 13 residues. Between the trimmed V and J ends, which lost 3 bases and 6 bases, there was a span of 11 bases.